The 3 T cell receptor beta chains presented below share a single source sample, sequenced in a study of shared clonotypes between healthy human individuals. Assay: immunoSEQ multiplex PCR; the TCRdb copy retains only in-frame clones and omits some. The sample has about 380,000 clones; approximately 96% are singletons. The sample comprised memory CD8+ T cells sorted from blood. Subset reported: CD45RO+ cells pooled with CCR7-negative TemRA cells. These receptors were taken from a man aged 30-40 years in good health.

The chain uses TRBV6-1 and TRBJ1-3; the match to TRBD1 covers 7 bases. This CDR3 comprises 15 residues. The V gene end was trimmed by 7 bases and the J gene end by 0 bases; junction bases not matched to a gene: 6. Germline values: CDR1 MNHNS, CDR2 SASEGT. Here the CDR3 DNA reads TGTGCCAGCACTGGACAGGTGATCTCTGGAAACACCATATATTTT. It translates to CASTGQVISGNTIYF.

The rearrangement joins TRBV9 to TRBJ2-3; D gene uncertain. Looked up from germline, CDR1 is SGDLS and CDR2 is YYNGEE. V shed 0 bases and J shed 4 bases, with 3 bases lying between them. CDR3 length: 12 residues. The CDR3 reads CASSVVADTQYF. The CDR3 nucleotides read TGTGCCAGCAGCGTAGTAGCAGATACGCAGTATTTT.

V and J are TRBV4-1 and TRBJ2-7; D is unclear. CDR1 and CDR2 from the germline V gene are MGHRA and YSYEKL. V was clipped by 2 bases and J by 6 bases, with 8 bases between them. The CDR3 runs 12 residues. CDR3 sequence: CASSQNPFEQYF. The CDR3 DNA reads as TGCGCCAGCAGCCAAAATCCCTTCGAGCAGTACTTC.